This TCR beta chain was captured by sequencing in a study of blood T cell repertoires in COVID-19. Study context: COVID-19 samples collected from the United States, Italy and Spain covered acute and convalescent phases.

In the authors' workflow: The authors estimated nucleated cell counts from reference gene primer amplification. TCRdb's table, derived via immunoSEQ multiplex PCR, lists solely in-frame clones and lacks some. That table furnishes V, J and clone size, whereas the DNA furnished D and trimming. The sample yields some 430,000 clones, roughly 91% seen once. Cohort 3 recovery required two negative PCRs, clearance, or symptom resolution. From germline, CDR1 is SGHAT and CDR2 FQNNGV. The germline V and J ends were trimmed by 0 bases and 0 bases, with 15 bases remaining between them. The CDR3 loop spans 18 amino acids.

This receptor was taken from a young man who had recovered from COVID-19. Sequences were obtained from PBMCs or T cells enriched from blood (not recorded which). The chain recombines TRBV11-2 with TRBJ1-3, with D perhaps TRBD1 (5 bases). The CDR3 spells CASSLEVGRPSSGNTIYF. CDR3 nucleotide sequence: TGTGCCAGCAGCTTAGAGGTGGGGCGCCCGAGCTCTGGAAACACCATATATTTT.